This is a list of T cell receptor beta chains from one sample in a study of CD8 T cells in ankylosing spondylitis. TCRdb re-called the 5' RACE reads with MiXCR, one entry per CDR3 protein. The table lists roughly 140,000 distinct CDR3 sequences, around 45% of them singletons. The sequenced sample was synovial fluid, either unsorted or a sorted T cell fraction (not recorded which). These receptor sequences come from a male donor with ankylosing spondylitis. Both conserved end residues are part of each CDR3. The order of the fields is clone size, D gene, J gene, V gene, CDR3 protein, CDR3 DNA. The D gene is left open where the match is weak. Clone size, where shown, is once, few, many, or a class for clones that have expanded.

>once|.|TRBJ2-1|TRBV28
CASSLGRPLDNEQFF
TGTGCCAGCAGTTTGGGGCGGCCCCTGGACAATGAGCAGTTCTTC
>few|.|TRBJ2-7|TRBV12-3/TRBV12-4
CASSLIAEGYEQYF
TGTGCCAGCAGTTTAATAGCGGAGGGCTACGAGCAGTACTTC
>.|.|TRBJ1-6|TRBV20-1
CSARLPGISHSPLHF
TGCAGTGCTAGACTCCCTGGGATCTCTCATTCACCCCTCCACTTT
>.|.|TRBJ2-2|TRBV3-1
CASSQGTWEFGTGELFF
TGTGCCAGCAGCCAAGGAACTTGGGAATTCGGCACCGGGGAGCTGTTTTTT
>.|TRBD1|TRBJ2-3|TRBV19
CASSSNRDSSTDTQYF
TGTGCCAGTAGTTCCAACCGGGACAGCAGCACAGATACGCAGTATTTT
>.|.|TRBJ2-1|TRBV5-1
CASSLDPNAVSSYNEQFF
TGCGCCAGCAGCTTGGACCCCAATGCCGTGAGCTCCTACAATGAGCAGTTCTTC
>.|.|TRBJ1-2|TRBV12-5
CASGSTGKLNVGFGYTF
TGTGCTAGTGGTTCCACCGGGAAATTGAATGTAGGGTTTGGCTACACCTTC
>few|.|TRBJ1-3|TRBV12-3/TRBV12-4
CASSPTGTDSGNTIYF
TGTGCCAGCAGCCCCACCGGGACTGACTCTGGAAACACCATATATTTT
>few|.|TRBJ1-1|TRBV4-3
CASSQDGDTEAFF
TGCGCCAGCAGCCAAGATGGGGACACTGAAGCTTTCTTT
>.|.|TRBJ1-6|TRBV27
CASSLSPGPQSSYNSPLHF
TGTGCCAGCAGTTTATCTCCGGGACCGCAGAGCTCCTATAATTCACCCCTCCACTTT
>.|TRBD1|TRBJ1-4|TRBV11-2
CASKTLGQLNEKLFF
TGTGCCAGCAAGACGTTGGGACAGCTAAATGAAAAACTGTTTTTT
>.|TRBD1|TRBJ1-1|TRBV4-3
CASSQGQGRTEAFF
TGCGCCAGCAGCCAAGGACAGGGCAGAACTGAAGCTTTCTTT
>few|.|TRBJ2-5|TRBV5-8
CASRNAQGGVQETQYF
TGTGCCAGCAGAAATGCACAGGGAGGGGTCCAAGAGACCCAGTACTTC
>.|TRBD2|TRBJ2-1|TRBV4-1
CASSQLAGLKETQFF
TGCGCCAGCAGCCAATTAGCGGGACTAAAAGAGACCCAGTTCTTC
>few|TRBD1|TRBJ2-1|TRBV5-1
CASTGGNEQFF
TGCGCCAGTACAGGGGGCAATGAGCAGTTCTTC
>.|TRBD2|TRBJ2-4|TRBV24-1
CATSDPPSIAGLAKNIQYF
TGTGCCACCAGTGATCCGCCGTCAATAGCGGGGCTAGCCAAAAACATTCAGTACTTC
>many|.|TRBJ1-2|TRBV9
CASTLDTGLNYGYTF
TGTGCCAGCACGCTGGACACGGGACTTAACTATGGCTACACCTTC
>.|.|TRBJ2-5|TRBV18
CASSLGFYLDLKETQYF
TGTGCCAGCTCACTTGGATTTTATTTGGACCTAAAAGAGACCCAGTACTTC
>.|TRBD1|TRBJ2-5|TRBV15
CATSRDPDRVETQYF
TGTGCCACCAGCAGGGATCCGGACAGGGTCGAGACCCAGTACTTC
>.|.|TRBJ2-1|TRBV27
CASSLSRADNEQFF
TGTGCCAGCAGTTTAAGCAGGGCCGACAATGAGCAGTTCTTC
>.|TRBD2|TRBJ2-1|TRBV5-1
CASSLRLSGGYNEQFF
TGCGCCAGCAGCCTAAGATTGTCGGGGGGCTACAATGAGCAGTTCTTC
>few|TRBD1|TRBJ2-2|TRBV24-1
CATSGQDNDLAFGELFF
TGTGCCACCTCTGGACAGGACAACGACCTAGCTTTCGGGGAGCTGTTTTTT
>few|.|TRBJ2-1|TRBV5-1
CASMMPIHPNEQFF
TGCGCCAGCATGATGCCAATTCACCCCAATGAGCAGTTCTTC
>few|.|TRBJ1-4|TRBV11-2
CASSLIGVGLEKLFF
TGTGCCAGCAGCTTAATTGGGGTTGGTTTGGAAAAACTGTTTTTT
>.|.|TRBJ2-1|TRBV7-9
CASSSTTSPYNEQFF
TGTGCCAGCAGCTCTACGACTAGTCCCTACAATGAGCAGTTCTTC
>.|TRBD2|TRBJ2-7|TRBV20-1
CSATTSGSYEQYF
TGCAGTGCCACGACTAGCGGGTCCTACGAGCAGTACTTC
>.|.|TRBJ1-2|TRBV27
CASSHGPNYGYTF
TGTGCCAGCTCACATGGACCCAACTATGGCTACACCTTC
>few|TRBD2|TRBJ2-7|TRBV5-6
CASSHRLARNEQYF
TGTGCCAGCAGCCATCGACTAGCCCGGAACGAGCAGTACTTC
>.|.|TRBJ2-7|TRBV29-1
CSVEDQWGYEQYF
TGCAGCGTTGAAGACCAGTGGGGCTACGAGCAGTACTTC
>few|.|TRBJ2-7|TRBV4-1
CASSQDSVTTAPYEQYF
TGCGCCAGCAGCCAAGACAGCGTTACAACAGCTCCCTACGAGCAGTACTTC
>.|.|TRBJ1-2|TRBV5-1
CASSLVGDRYTF
TGCGCCAGCAGCTTGGTAGGGGACCGCTACACCTTC
>.|.|TRBJ1-2|TRBV6-5
CASSYSGTDYGYTF
TGTGCCAGCAGTTACTCAGGGACGGACTATGGCTACACCTTC
>.|TRBD2|TRBJ2-5|TRBV3-1
CASSQESSGGTRQETQYF
TGTGCCAGCAGCCAAGAGAGTAGCGGGGGGACAAGACAAGAGACCCAGTACTTC
>once|.|TRBJ2-7|TRBV5-1
CASSLSPGPHYEQYF
TGCGCCAGCAGCTTGTCACCGGGACCGCACTACGAGCAGTACTTC
>many|.|TRBJ2-1|TRBV6-6
CASSRASDEQFF
TGTGCCAGCAGCCGGGCGTCCGATGAGCAGTTCTTC
>many|.|TRBJ2-2|TRBV2
CASSESWGTGELFF
TGTGCCAGCAGTGAATCCTGGGGCACCGGGGAGCTGTTTTTT
>.|.|TRBJ1-2|TRBV4-1
CASSQARGYSGYTF
TGCGCCAGCAGCCAGGCCCGGGGGTACAGTGGCTACACCTTC
>few|.|TRBJ1-2|TRBV29-1
CSVWSGSNYGYTF
TGCAGCGTATGGAGTGGCTCTAACTATGGCTACACCTTC
>.|TRBD1|TRBJ1-2|TRBV7-9
CASSSGQGQQNGYTF
TGTGCCAGCAGCTCAGGACAGGGACAACAGAATGGCTACACCTTC
>.|.|TRBJ2-3|TRBV6-2/TRBV6-3
CASSSPAGRGTDTQYF
TGTGCCAGCAGTTCTCCGGCAGGCCGCGGTACAGATACGCAGTATTTT